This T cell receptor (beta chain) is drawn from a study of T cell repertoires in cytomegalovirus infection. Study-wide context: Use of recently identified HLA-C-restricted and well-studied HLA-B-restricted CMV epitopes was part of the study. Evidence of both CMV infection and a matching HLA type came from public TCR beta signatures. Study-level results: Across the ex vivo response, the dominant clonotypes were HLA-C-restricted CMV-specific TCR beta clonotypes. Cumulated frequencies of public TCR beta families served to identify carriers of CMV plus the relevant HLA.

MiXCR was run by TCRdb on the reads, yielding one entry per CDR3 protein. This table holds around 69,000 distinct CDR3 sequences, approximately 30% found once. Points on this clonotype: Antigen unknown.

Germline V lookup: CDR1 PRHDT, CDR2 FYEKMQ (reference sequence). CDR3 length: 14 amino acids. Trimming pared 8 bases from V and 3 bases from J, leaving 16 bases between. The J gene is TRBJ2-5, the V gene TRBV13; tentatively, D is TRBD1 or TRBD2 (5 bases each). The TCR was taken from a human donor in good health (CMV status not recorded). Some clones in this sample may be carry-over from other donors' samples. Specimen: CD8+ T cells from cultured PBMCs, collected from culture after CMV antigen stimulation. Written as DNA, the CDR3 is TGTGCCAGCTTAAGAGAGGGGCATAAAGAGACCCAGTACTTC. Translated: CASLREGHKETQYF.